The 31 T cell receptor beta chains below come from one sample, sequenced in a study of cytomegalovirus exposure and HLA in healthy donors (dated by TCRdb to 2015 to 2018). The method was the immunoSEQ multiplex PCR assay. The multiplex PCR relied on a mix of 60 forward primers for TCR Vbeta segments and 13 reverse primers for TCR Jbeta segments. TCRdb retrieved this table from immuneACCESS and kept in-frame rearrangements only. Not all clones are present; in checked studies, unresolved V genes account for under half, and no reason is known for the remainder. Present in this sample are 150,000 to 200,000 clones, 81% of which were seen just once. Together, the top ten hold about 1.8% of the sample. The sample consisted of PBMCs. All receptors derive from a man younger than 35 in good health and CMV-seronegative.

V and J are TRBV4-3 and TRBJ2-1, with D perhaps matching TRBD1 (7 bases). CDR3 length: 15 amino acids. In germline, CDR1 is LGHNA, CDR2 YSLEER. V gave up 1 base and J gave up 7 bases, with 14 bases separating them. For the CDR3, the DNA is TGCGCCAGCAGCCAAGGACAGGGAGGTCGGAATGAGCAGTTCTTC. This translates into CASSQGQGGRNEQFF.

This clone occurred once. Here the CDR3 DNA reads TGTGCCAGCAGCTTGAGGGGGGGAAGTGATACGCAGTATTTT. Translating gives CASSLRGGSDTQYF. The chain couples TRBV5-8 to TRBJ2-3; D is perhaps TRBD2 (7 bases). The CDR3 consists of 14 residues. Germline values: CDR1 SGHTS, CDR2 YDEGEE. Trimming left V 1 base short and J 6 bases short, with 12 bases between.

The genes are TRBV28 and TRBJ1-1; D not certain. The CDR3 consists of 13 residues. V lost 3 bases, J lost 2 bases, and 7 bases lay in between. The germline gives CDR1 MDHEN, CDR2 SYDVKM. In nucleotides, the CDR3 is TGTGCCAGCAGTTTCCCGGGAAACACTGAAGCTTTCTTT. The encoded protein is CASSFPGNTEAFF.

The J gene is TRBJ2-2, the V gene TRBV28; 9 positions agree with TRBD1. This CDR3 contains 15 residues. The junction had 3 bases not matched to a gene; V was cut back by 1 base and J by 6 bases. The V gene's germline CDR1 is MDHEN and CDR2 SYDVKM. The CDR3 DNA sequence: TGTGCCAGCAGTTTATATGGGACAGGGCCCGGGGAGCTGTTTTTT. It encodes CASSLYGTGPGELFF.

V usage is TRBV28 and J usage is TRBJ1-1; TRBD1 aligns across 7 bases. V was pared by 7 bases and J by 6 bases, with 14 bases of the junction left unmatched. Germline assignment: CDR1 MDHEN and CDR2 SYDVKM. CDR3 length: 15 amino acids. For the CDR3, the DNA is TGTGCCAGCATCCTCGACAGGGTCGCTACTTCTGAAGCTTTCTTT. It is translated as CASILDRVATSEAFF.

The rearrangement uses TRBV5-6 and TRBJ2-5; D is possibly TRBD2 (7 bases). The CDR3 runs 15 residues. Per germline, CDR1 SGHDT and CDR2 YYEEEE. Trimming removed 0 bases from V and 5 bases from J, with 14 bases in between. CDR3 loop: CASSLAGGQGETQYF. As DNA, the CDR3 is TGTGCCAGCAGCTTGGCCGGGGGGCAAGGTGAGACCCAGTACTTC.

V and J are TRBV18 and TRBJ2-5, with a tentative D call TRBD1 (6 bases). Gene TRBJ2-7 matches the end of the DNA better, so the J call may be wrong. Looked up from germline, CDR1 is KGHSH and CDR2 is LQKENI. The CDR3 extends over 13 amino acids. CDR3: CASSRRDTYEQYF. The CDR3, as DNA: TGTGCCAGCTCACGCCGGGACACCTACGAGCAGTACTTC.

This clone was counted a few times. CDR3 protein: CASSLKSLGDTEAFF. CDR3 nucleotides: TGCGCCAGCAGCTTGAAGAGTCTCGGAGACACTGAAGCTTTCTTT. The rearrangement links TRBV5-1 to TRBJ1-1; no reliable D call. V was trimmed by 1 base and J by 3 bases, leaving 13 bases between them. This CDR3 contains 15 residues. The V gene's germline CDR1 is SGHRS and CDR2 YFSETQ.

The chain's CDR3 is CASSLVAGAGEQYF. In DNA, the CDR3 is TGTGCCAGCAGCTTAGTAGCGGGGGCGGGGGAGCAGTACTTC. The chain recombines TRBV7-9 with TRBJ2-7, with 9 bases fitting TRBD2. V trimming: 1 base; J trimming: 7 bases; junction bases outside the gene matches: 5. This CDR3 is built from 14 residues. Germline V gene lookup returns CDR1 SEHNR and CDR2 FQNEAQ (reference sequence).

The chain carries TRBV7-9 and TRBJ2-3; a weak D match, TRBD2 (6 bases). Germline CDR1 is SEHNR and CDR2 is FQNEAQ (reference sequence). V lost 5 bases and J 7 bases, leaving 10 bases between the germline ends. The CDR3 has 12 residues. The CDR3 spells CASSRGRNTQYF. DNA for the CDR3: TGTGCCAGCAGCCGAGGGAGGAATACGCAGTATTTT.

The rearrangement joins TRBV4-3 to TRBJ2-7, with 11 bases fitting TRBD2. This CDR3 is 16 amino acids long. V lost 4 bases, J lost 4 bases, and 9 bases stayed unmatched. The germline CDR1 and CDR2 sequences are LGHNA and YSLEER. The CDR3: CASSPRYGTSGYEQYF. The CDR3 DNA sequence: TGCGCCAGCAGCCCGAGATATGGGACTAGCGGTTACGAGCAGTACTTC.

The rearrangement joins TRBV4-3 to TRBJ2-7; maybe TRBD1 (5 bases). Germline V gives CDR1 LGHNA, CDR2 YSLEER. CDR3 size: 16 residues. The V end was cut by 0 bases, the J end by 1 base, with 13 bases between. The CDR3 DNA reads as TGCGCCAGCAGCCAAGATCCGGCAGGGTATTCCTACGAGCAGTACTTC. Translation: CASSQDPAGYSYEQYF.

The CDR3 DNA reads TGTGCCAGCAGCTTAAGTATAGGGGCTTTTACTTACAATGAGCAGTTCTTC. Translation gives CASSLSIGAFTYNEQFF. The J gene is TRBJ2-1, the V gene TRBV7-9, with D tentatively TRBD1 (5 bases). This CDR3 has 17 residues. The V gene lost 2 bases and the J gene lost 4 bases, with 18 bases spanning the gap. CDR1 is SEHNR, CDR2 FQNEAQ, per germline (reference sequence).

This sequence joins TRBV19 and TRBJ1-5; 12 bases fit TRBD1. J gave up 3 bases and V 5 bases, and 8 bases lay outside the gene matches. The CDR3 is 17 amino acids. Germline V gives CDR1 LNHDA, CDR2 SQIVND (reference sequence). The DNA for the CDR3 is TGTGCCAGTAGTCGTCTGGGACAGGGGGCCGACAATCAGCCCCAGCATTTT. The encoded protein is CASSRLGQGADNQPQHF.

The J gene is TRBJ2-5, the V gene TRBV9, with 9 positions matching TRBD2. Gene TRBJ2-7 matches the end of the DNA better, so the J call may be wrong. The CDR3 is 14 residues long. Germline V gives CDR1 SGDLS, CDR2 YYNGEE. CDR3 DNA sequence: TGTGCCAGCAGCGTAGAACTAGCGGGCTACGAGCAGTACTTC. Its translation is CASSVELAGYEQYF.

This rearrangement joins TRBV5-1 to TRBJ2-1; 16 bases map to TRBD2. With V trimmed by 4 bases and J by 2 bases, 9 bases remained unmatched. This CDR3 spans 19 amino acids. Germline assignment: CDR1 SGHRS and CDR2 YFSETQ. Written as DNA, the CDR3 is TGCGCCAGCAGCGATCCGGGACTAGCGGGGGGGCCAGCCTACAATGAGCAGTTCTTC. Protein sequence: CASSDPGLAGGPAYNEQFF. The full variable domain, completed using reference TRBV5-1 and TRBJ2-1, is KAGVTQTPRYLIKTRGQQVTLSCSPISGHRSVSWYQQTPGQGLQFLFEYFSETQRNKGNFPGRFSGRQFSNSRSEMNVSTLELGDSALYLCASSDPGLAGGPAYNEQFFGPGTRLTVL.

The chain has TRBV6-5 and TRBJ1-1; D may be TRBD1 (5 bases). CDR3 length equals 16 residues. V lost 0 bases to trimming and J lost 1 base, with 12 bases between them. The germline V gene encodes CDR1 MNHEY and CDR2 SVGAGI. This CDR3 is CASSYSNQGWNTEAFF. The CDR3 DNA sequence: TGTGCCAGCAGTTACTCGAATCAGGGTTGGAACACTGAAGCTTTCTTT.

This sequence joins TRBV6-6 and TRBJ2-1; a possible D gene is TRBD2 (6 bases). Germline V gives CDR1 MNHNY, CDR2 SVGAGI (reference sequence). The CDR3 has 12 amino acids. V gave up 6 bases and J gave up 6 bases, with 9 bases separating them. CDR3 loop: CASSLGGNEQFF. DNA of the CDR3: TGTGCCAGCAGCCTCGGGGGCAATGAGCAGTTCTTC.

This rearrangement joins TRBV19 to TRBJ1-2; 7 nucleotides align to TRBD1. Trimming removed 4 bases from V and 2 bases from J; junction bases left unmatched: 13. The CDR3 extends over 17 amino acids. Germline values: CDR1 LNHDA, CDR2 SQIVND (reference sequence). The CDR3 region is CASSTAAGQAQNYGYTF. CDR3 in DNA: TGTGCCAGTAGTACGGCCGCCGGACAGGCGCAAAACTATGGCTACACCTTC. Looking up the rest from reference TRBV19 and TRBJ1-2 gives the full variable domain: DGGITQSPKYLFRKEGQNVTLSCEQNLNHDAMYWYRQDPGQGLRLIYYSQIVNDFQKGDIAEGYSVSREKKESFPLTVTSAQKNPTAFYLCASSTAAGQAQNYGYTFGSGTRLTVV.

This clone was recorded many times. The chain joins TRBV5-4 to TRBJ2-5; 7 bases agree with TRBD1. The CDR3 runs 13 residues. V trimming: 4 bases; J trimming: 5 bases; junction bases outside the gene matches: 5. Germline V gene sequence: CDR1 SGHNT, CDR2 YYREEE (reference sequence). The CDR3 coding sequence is TGTGCCAGCAGCCCACTAGGGGGCGAGACCCAGTACTTC. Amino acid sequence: CASSPLGGETQYF. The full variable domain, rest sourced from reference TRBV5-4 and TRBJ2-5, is ETGVTQSPTHLIKTRGQQVTLRCSSQSGHNTVSWYQQALGQGPQFIFQYYREEENGRGNFPPRFSGLQFPNYSSELNVNALELDDSALYLCASSPLGGETQYFGPGTRLLVL.

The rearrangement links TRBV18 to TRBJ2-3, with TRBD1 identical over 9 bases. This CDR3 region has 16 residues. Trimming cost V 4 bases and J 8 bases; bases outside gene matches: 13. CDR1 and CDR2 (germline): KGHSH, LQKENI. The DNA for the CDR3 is TGTGCCAGCTCACGAGCCGGGACAGGGCCCACCGGTACGCAGTATTTT. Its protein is CASSRAGTGPTGTQYF.

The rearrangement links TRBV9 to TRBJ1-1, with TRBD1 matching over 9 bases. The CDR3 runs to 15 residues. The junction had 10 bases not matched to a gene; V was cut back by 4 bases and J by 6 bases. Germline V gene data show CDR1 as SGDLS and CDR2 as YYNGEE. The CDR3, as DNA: TGTGCCAGCAGCCCGTTACAGGGGGCGCGGGCTGAAGCTTTCTTT. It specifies CASSPLQGARAEAFF.

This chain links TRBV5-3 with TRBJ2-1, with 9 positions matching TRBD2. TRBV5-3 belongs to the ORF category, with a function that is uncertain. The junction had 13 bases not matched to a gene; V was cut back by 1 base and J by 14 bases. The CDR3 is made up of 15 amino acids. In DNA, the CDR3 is TGTGCCAGAAGCTTGTCTGGCGGGGGGGGAGATCGGGAGTTCTTC. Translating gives CARSLSGGGGDREFF.

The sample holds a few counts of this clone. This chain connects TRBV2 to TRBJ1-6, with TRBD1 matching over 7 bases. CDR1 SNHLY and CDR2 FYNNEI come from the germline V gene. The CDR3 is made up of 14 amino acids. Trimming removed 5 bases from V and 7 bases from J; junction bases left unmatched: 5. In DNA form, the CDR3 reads TGTGCCAGCAGTTCGACAGGGCAAAATTCACCCCTCCACTTT. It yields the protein CASSSTGQNSPLHF.

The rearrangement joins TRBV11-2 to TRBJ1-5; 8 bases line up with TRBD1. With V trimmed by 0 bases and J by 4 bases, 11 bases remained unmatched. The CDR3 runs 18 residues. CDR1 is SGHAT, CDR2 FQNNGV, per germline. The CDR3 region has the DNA TGTGCCAGCAGCTTAGATTTGGGGACAGGAGTTACGAATCAGCCCCAGCATTTT. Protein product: CASSLDLGTGVTNQPQHF.

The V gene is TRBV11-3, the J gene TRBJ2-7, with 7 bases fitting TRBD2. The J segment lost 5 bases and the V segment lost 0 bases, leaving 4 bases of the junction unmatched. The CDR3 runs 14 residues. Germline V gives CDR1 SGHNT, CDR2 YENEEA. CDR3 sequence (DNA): TGTGCCAGCAGCTTAGAGGGGGGGACGAACGAGCAGTACTTC. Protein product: CASSLEGGTNEQYF.

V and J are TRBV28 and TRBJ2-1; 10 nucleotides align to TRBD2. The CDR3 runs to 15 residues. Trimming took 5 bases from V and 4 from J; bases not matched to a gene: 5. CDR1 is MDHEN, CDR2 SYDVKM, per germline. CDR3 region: CASSPGLAAYNEQFF. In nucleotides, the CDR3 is TGTGCCAGCAGTCCCGGACTAGCGGCTTACAATGAGCAGTTCTTC.

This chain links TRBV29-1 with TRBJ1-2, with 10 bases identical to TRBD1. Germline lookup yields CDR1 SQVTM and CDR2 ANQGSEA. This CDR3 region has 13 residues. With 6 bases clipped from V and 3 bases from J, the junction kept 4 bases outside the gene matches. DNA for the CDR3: TGCAGCGTGCCGGACAGGGGGTACTATGGCTACACCTTC. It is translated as CSVPDRGYYGYTF.

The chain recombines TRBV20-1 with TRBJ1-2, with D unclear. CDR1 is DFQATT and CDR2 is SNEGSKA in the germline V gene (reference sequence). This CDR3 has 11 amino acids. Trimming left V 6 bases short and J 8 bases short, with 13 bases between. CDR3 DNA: TGCAGTGCCCACGGGTATATCGGCTACACCTTC. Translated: CSAHGYIGYTF.

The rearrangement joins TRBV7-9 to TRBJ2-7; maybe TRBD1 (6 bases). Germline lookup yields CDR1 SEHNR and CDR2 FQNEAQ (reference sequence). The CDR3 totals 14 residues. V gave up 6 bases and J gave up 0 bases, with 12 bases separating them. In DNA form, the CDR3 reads TGTGCCAGCAGTCACGACAGGAGCTCCTACGAGCAGTACTTC. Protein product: CASSHDRSSYEQYF.

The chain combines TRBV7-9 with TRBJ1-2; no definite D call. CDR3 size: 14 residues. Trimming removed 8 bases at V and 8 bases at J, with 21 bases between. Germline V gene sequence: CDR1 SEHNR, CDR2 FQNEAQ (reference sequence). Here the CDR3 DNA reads TGTGCCAGCCTGGCCAGTGAAAGGTTGGGCGGCTACACCTTC. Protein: CASLASERLGGYTF.